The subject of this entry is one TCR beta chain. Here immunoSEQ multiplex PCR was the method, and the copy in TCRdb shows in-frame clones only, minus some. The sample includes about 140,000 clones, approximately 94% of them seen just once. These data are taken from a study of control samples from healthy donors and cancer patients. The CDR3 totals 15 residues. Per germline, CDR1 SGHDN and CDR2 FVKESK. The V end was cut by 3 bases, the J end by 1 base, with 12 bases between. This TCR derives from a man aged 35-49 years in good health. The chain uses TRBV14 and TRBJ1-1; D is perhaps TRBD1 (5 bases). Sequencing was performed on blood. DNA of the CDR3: TGTGCCAGCAGCCAGGGAGGGACGGGGAACACTGAAGCTTTCTTT. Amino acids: CASSQGGTGNTEAFF.